The 30 T cell receptor beta chains below all came from one sample that was sequenced in a study of metastatic and nonmetastatic thyroid tumors. Prior to thyroid surgery, none of the patients had received any treatment. TCRdb used MiXCR to call clones anew from the PCR reads. The table has approximately 30,000 clones, 7% to 9% seen once. The sequenced sample was blood. These receptors were taken from a female donor with papillary thyroid cancer or a benign thyroid nodule (not recorded which). Some clones in this sample may be carry-over from other donors' samples.

This clone was picked up many times. This chain uses TRBV6-1 with TRBJ1-1, with 7 bases that match TRBD1. The germline V gene encodes CDR1 MNHNS and CDR2 SASEGT. The junction had 10 bases not matched to a gene; V was cut back by 5 bases and J by 4 bases. The CDR3 extends over 15 amino acids. DNA for the CDR3: TGTGCCAGCAGTAATCCCTTGACAGGGAGCACTGAAGCTTTCTTT. This codes for CASSNPLTGSTEAFF.

This clone has at least ten counts. V usage is TRBV6-1 and J usage is TRBJ2-7; no clear D. The germline V and J ends were trimmed by 3 bases and 5 bases, with 11 bases remaining between them. This CDR3 contains 13 residues. Germline CDR1 is MNHNS and CDR2 is SASEGT. CDR3 region: CASSDPGGHEQYF. In DNA form, the CDR3 reads TGTGCCAGCAGTGACCCCGGTGGGCACGAGCAGTACTTC.

This clone was counted between two and nine times. An end of the junction does not agree with germline; a read error may underlie this. The rearrangement uses TRBV2 and TRBJ1-5; no reliable D call. CDR1 is SNHLY, CDR2 FYNNEI, per germline. The CDR3 sequence is 13 residues long. CDR3: CASSEQQNHPRHF. Here the CDR3 DNA reads TGTGCCAGCAGTGAACAGCAGAATCATCCCCGGCATTTT. The full variable domain, with the rest looked up from reference TRBV2 and TRBJ1-5, is EPEVTQTPSHQVTQMGQEVILRCVPISNHLYFYWYRQILGQKVEFLVSFYNNEISEKSEIFDDQFSVERPDGSNFTLKIRSTKLEDSAMYFCASSEQQNHPRHFGDGTRLSIL.

This clone appeared many times. The chain combines TRBV19 with TRBJ1-6; 9 positions match TRBD1. The V segment lost 6 bases and the J segment 10 bases; nucleotides outside the gene matches: 4. Germline V gene lookup returns CDR1 LNHDA and CDR2 SQIVND (reference sequence). There are 13 residues in the CDR3. The CDR3 is CASSGTGRSPLHF. Written as DNA, the CDR3 is TGTGCCAGTAGCGGGACAGGGAGATCACCCCTCCACTTT.

This clone has at least ten counts. The rearrangement joins TRBV19 to TRBJ2-1; the match to TRBD2 covers 11 bases. CDR1 and CDR2 (germline): LNHDA, SQIVND (reference sequence). The CDR3 loop spans 18 amino acids. V lost 1 base to trimming and J lost 7 bases; unmatched junction nucleotides: 12. The CDR3 nucleotides read TGTGCCAGTAGTATAGGCGGCGGTAGCGGGGGGGCTAGAAATGAGCAGTTCTTC. This gives the protein CASSIGGGSGGARNEQFF.

There are a few counts of this clone. The genes are TRBV5-4 and TRBJ1-1; no definite D call. The ends were cut back, 4 bases at V and 1 base at J, with 14 bases in the middle. The germline gives CDR1 SGHNT, CDR2 YYREEE (reference sequence). This CDR3 is 15 amino acids long. The CDR3 is CASSPQISENTEAFF. The CDR3, as DNA: TGTGCCAGCAGCCCACAAATCTCAGAGAACACTGAAGCTTTCTTT.

This clone has ten or more counts. The gene calls are TRBV20-1 and TRBJ1-6; 10 positions match TRBD1. J was trimmed by 7 bases and V by 5 bases; bases with no gene match: 5. The CDR3 runs to 14 residues. The germline V gene encodes CDR1 DFQATT and CDR2 SNEGSKA (reference sequence). In DNA, the CDR3 is TGCAGTGCTGAAGACAGGGGGCGCAATTCACCCCTCCACTTT. Its translation: CSAEDRGRNSPLHF.

This clone turned up a few times. One end of the junction does not line up with germline, which may come from a read error. This chain joins TRBV2 and TRBJ2-7; D uncertain. CDR1 and CDR2 (germline): SNHLY, FYNNEI. The CDR3 runs to 11 residues. In nucleotides, the CDR3 is TGTGCTAGCAGTGCTGGGGTCGAGCAGTACTTC. Translating it yields CASSAGVEQYF.

This clone was counted many times. The chain joins TRBV27 to TRBJ1-1, with TRBD1 identical over 9 bases. CDR3 length: 19 amino acids. V lost 0 bases and J lost 2; bases outside the gene matches: 13. Germline V gene lookup returns CDR1 MNHEY and CDR2 SMNVEV (reference sequence). The CDR3 DNA reads as TGTGCCAGCAGTTTATCGAGGTTTCGGGACAGGGATACAAACACTGAAGCTTTCTTT. The encoded protein is CASSLSRFRDRDTNTEAFF.

The sample holds many counts of this clone. The chain couples TRBV6-1 to TRBJ1-5, with TRBD1 matching over 7 bases. CDR3 size: 15 residues. V gave up 6 bases and J gave up 4 bases; unmatched junction bases: 9. The germline CDR1 and CDR2 sequences are MNHNS and SASEGT. In DNA form, the CDR3 reads TGTGCCAGCAGCCCCGGGACAGACCTTAATCAGCCCCAGCATTTT. Translating gives CASSPGTDLNQPQHF.

Ten or more counts support this clone. This chain uses TRBV10-3 with TRBJ1-4; D remains unclear. CDR1 is ENHRY and CDR2 is SYGVKD in the germline V gene. This CDR3 contains 18 residues. V gave up 0 bases and J gave up 0 bases, with 14 bases separating them. The CDR3 sequence: CAISESSWQTPTNEKLFF. CDR3 DNA: TGTGCCATCAGTGAGTCTTCGTGGCAGACCCCAACTAATGAAAAACTGTTTTTT.

This clone has a count of ten or more. V gene TRBV7-6 combines with J gene TRBJ2-1; D might be TRBD2 (5 bases). The germline gives CDR1 SGHVS, CDR2 FNYEAQ. Trimming took 2 bases from V and 2 from J, leaving 10 bases between them. The CDR3 contains 15 residues. CDR3 protein: CASSLIGETYNEQFF. The CDR3 nucleotides read TGTGCCAGCAGCTTAATCGGGGAAACCTACAATGAGCAGTTCTTC.

This clone appeared many times. CDR3 amino acids: CASSPSDRAVFSSGNTIYF. CDR3 DNA sequence: TGTGCCAGCTCACCATCGGACAGGGCGGTTTTCAGCTCTGGAAACACCATATATTTT. The rearrangement joins TRBV18 to TRBJ1-3; 8 nucleotides line up with TRBD1. This CDR3 has 19 residues. Looked up from germline, CDR1 is KGHSH and CDR2 is LQKENI. The trim removed 2 bases at V and 0 bases at J, leaving 12 bases unmatched. The full variable domain, completed using reference TRBV18 and TRBJ1-3, is NAGVMQNPRHLVRRRGQEARLRCSPMKGHSHVYWYRQLPEEGLKFMVYLQKENIIDESGMPKERFSAEFPKEGPSILRIQQVVRGDSAAYFCASSPSDRAVFSSGNTIYFGEGSWLTVV.

This clone occurred many times. This chain uses TRBV20-1 with TRBJ2-7, with TRBD2 as a possible D gene (6 bases). Germline V gene lookup returns CDR1 DFQATT and CDR2 SNEGSKA (reference sequence). V was cut by 0 bases and J by 6 bases, with 18 bases left in between. This CDR3 contains 15 residues. The DNA of the CDR3 is TGCAGTGCTAGAGAAGTGGCGGGACTCGGATCCGAGCAGTACTTC. Amino acids: CSAREVAGLGSEQYF.

This clone was found many times. The rearrangement uses TRBV28 and TRBJ1-6; TRBD1 matches at 7 bases. The CDR3 has 17 residues. CDR1 and CDR2 from the germline V gene are MDHEN and SYDVKM. The J segment lost 9 bases and the V segment lost 7 bases, leaving 18 bases of the junction unmatched. DNA for the CDR3: TGTGCCAGCACCAACCTCGAGACAGGGAGGTTAATTTCACCCCTCCACTTT. This sequence encodes CASTNLETGRLISPLHF.

This clone ranks as medium-sized. V and J are TRBV6-2 or TRBV6-3 and TRBJ1-5; D unresolved. This CDR3 comprises 14 residues. V lost 1 base, J lost 10 bases, and 14 bases lay in between. Germline V gene sequence: CDR1 MNHEY, CDR2 SVGEGT. As DNA, the CDR3 is TGTGCCAGCAGTTACTTTTCCGAGGTGAGCCCCCAGCATTTT. This gives the protein CASSYFSEVSPQHF.

There are many counts of this clone. The chain is built from TRBV7-2 and TRBJ1-5; the D is unclear. Trimming removed 3 bases at V and 4 bases at J, with 4 bases between. Per the germline V gene, CDR1 is SGHTA and CDR2 is FQGNSA. The CDR3 is made up of 12 amino acids. The CDR3 loop is CASSFGNQPQHF. CDR3 nucleotide sequence: TGTGCCAGCAGCTTCGGAAATCAGCCCCAGCATTTT. The full variable domain, completed using reference TRBV7-2 and TRBJ1-5, is GAGVSQSPSNKVTEKGKDVELRCDPISGHTALYWYRQSLGQGLEFLIYFQGNSAPDKSGLPSDRFSAERTGGSVSTLTIQRTQQEDSAVYLCASSFGNQPQHFGDGTRLSIL.

As concerns this clone: A much larger clone lies a single base off, so this may be a read error. This chain links TRBV5-1 with TRBJ2-3; 8 nucleotides line up with TRBD2. This CDR3 spans 15 amino acids. Germline V gene lookup returns CDR1 SGHRS and CDR2 YFSETQ. The trim removed 3 bases at V and 4 bases at J, leaving 7 bases unmatched. The CDR3: CASSSGTSGSDTQYF. Written as DNA, the CDR3 is TGCGCCAGCAGCTCCGGGACTAGTGGATCAGATACGCAGTATTTT.

This clone was found many times. V gene TRBV7-8 combines with J gene TRBJ2-4, with D possibly TRBD1 on 6 matching bases. Germline V gene sequence: CDR1 SGHVS, CDR2 FQNEAQ. This CDR3 is built from 16 residues. V was trimmed by 0 bases and J by 4 bases, leaving 13 bases between them. As DNA, the CDR3 is TGTGCCAGCAGCTTAGCGGCAGGGGCTTCAAAAAACATTCAGTACTTC. Amino acids: CASSLAAGASKNIQYF.

This clone occurred many times. The chain has TRBV7-9 and TRBJ2-1; D may be TRBD2 (6 bases). CDR3 size: 14 residues. V was shortened by 5 bases and J by 8 bases, with 16 bases between the two germline ends. Germline lookup yields CDR1 SEHNR and CDR2 FQNEAQ (reference sequence). The CDR3, as DNA: TGTGCCAGCAGCCCCCAGACTAGTGGCGATGAGCAGTTCTTC. It yields the protein CASSPQTSGDEQFF.

Comments on this clone: A much larger clone lies one base from this, so it may be a read error. Other nucleotide sequences from this sample produce the same CDR3. The rearrangement joins TRBV20-1 to TRBJ1-1, with D possibly matching TRBD1 (5 bases). Germline CDR1 and CDR2: DFQATT and SNEGSKA (reference sequence). V dropped 7 bases and J dropped 4 bases, with 13 bases sitting between them. The CDR3 is 12 residues long. CDR3 nucleotide sequence: TGCAGTGTAAATCAGGGACGCACTGAAGCTTTCTTT. This sequence encodes CSVNQGRTEAFF.

CDR3 residues: CASSLAQGQVYPQHF. The DNA of the CDR3 is TGTGCCAGCAGTTTAGCGCAGGGACAGGTATACCCCCAGCATTTT. V is TRBV12-3 or TRBV12-4 and J is TRBJ1-5; TRBD1 matches 8 bases. The CDR3 is 15 residues long. The V gene end was trimmed by 0 bases and the J gene end by 10 bases; junction bases not matched to a gene: 8.

V gene TRBV28 combines with J gene TRBJ1-5; a weak D match, TRBD1 (6 bases). This CDR3 has 16 residues. Germline-derived CDR1 and CDR2 are MDHEN and SYDVKM. V was trimmed by 5 bases and J by 1 base, leaving 15 bases between them. CDR3 region: CASSLPRTVSNQPQHF. The CDR3 nucleotides are TGTGCCAGCAGTCTCCCCCGGACAGTAAGCAATCAGCCCCAGCATTTT.

This clone came up many times. V and J are TRBV6-2 or TRBV6-3 and TRBJ1-3, with D unresolved. In germline, CDR1 is MNHEY, CDR2 SVGEGT. CDR3 size: 15 residues. The V end was cut by 2 bases, the J end by 0 bases, with 8 bases between. In DNA, the CDR3 is TGTGCCAGCAGTTACCACGGGAGCTCTGGAAACACCATATATTTT. Protein sequence: CASSYHGSSGNTIYF.

This clone has at least ten counts. The V gene is TRBV10-3, the J gene TRBJ1-3; D perhaps matches TRBD1 (6 bases). Germline V gene sequence: CDR1 ENHRY, CDR2 SYGVKD. V lost 4 bases and J 0 bases, leaving 7 bases between the germline ends. The CDR3 length is 14 residues. The CDR3 spells CAISGGGSGNTIYF. As DNA, the CDR3 is TGTGCCATCAGTGGAGGGGGCTCTGGAAACACCATATATTTT.

Regarding this clone: A read error may be the cause here, since a much bigger clone is one base away. V and J are TRBV27 and TRBJ2-3; no clear D. Trimming removed 4 bases at V and 8 bases at J, with 19 bases between. The length of the CDR3 is 15 residues. Germline assignment: CDR1 MNHEY and CDR2 SMNVEV (reference sequence). The CDR3 DNA follows: TGTGCCAGCAGTTATGGCTACCTCACAAAAGGTACGCAGTATTTT. Translated: CASSYGYLTKGTQYF.

This clone has at least ten counts. The chain links TRBV11-1 to TRBJ2-3, with D possibly called TRBD1 or TRBD2 (5 bases each). CDR3 length: 18 residues. From germline, CDR1 is SGHAT and CDR2 FQDESV (reference sequence). V dropped 3 bases and J dropped 6 bases, with 25 bases sitting between them. The CDR3 loop reads CASSFLGAGGARGDTQYF. CDR3 DNA: TGTGCCAGCAGCTTTCTAGGGGCAGGCGGAGCCCGAGGGGATACGCAGTATTTT. The full variable domain, its missing parts supplied by reference TRBV11-1 and TRBJ2-3, is EAEVAQSPRYKITEKSQAVAFWCDPISGHATLYWYRQILGQGPELLVQFQDESVVDDSQLPKDRFSAERLKGVDSTLKIQPAELGDSAMYLCASSFLGAGGARGDTQYFGPGTRLTVL.

This clone came up many times. V gene TRBV5-6 combines with J gene TRBJ2-2, with 8 bases matching TRBD2. Germline CDR1 SGHDT, CDR2 YYEEEE. J lost 5 bases, V lost 2 bases, and 5 bases had no gene match. The CDR3 consists of 15 residues. Written as DNA, the CDR3 is TGTGCCAGCAGCTTAGCGGGAGTAGGAACCGGGGAGCTGTTTTTT. Translated: CASSLAGVGTGELFF. The full variable domain, its missing parts supplied by reference TRBV5-6 and TRBJ2-2, is DAGVTQSPTHLIKTRGQQVTLRCSPKSGHDTVSWYQQALGQGPQFIFQYYEEEERQRGNFPDRFSGHQFPNYSSELNVNALLLGDSALYLCASSLAGVGTGELFFGEGSRLTVL.

As regards this clone: Being one base from a much bigger clone, this may be a read error. The V gene is TRBV7-9, the J gene TRBJ1-2; D unclear. Per germline, CDR1 SEHNR and CDR2 FQNEAQ (reference sequence). CDR3 length: 13 amino acids. The CDR3 DNA follows: TGTGCCAGCAGCAAGACGTACGAATATGGCCACACCTTC. Translated, it gives CASSKTYEYGHTF.

This clone occurred many times. The rearrangement uses TRBV11-2 and TRBJ1-1; no clear D. This CDR3 is built from 13 residues. Trimming shortened V by 5 bases and J by 2 bases, and 9 bases separated the two germline ends. Germline CDR1 is SGHAT and CDR2 is FQNNGV. CDR3 amino acids: CASSPEINTEAFF. The CDR3 DNA is TGTGCCAGCAGCCCTGAAATAAACACTGAAGCTTTCTTT.